Included here is one TCR beta chain sequence, with context. Assay: immunoSEQ multiplex PCR; the TCRdb copy retains only in-frame clones and omits some. The repertoire has over 200,000 clones, more than 70% of them found once; the top ten carry roughly 2.5%. These data are taken from a study of blood T cell repertoires in COVID-19. CDR1 and CDR2 (germline): SGHKS, YYEKEE (reference sequence). Trimming shortened V by 4 bases and J by 4 bases, and 18 bases separated the two germline ends. This CDR3 has 16 residues. Material for sequencing was peripheral blood. V usage is TRBV5-5 and J usage is TRBJ2-1; D perhaps matches TRBD1 (6 bases). This sequence originates from a woman aged 60-70 years with acute or convalescent COVID-19. The CDR3 sequence: CASSRMGTLPYNEQFF. DNA for the CDR3: TGTGCCAGCAGCCGTATGGGGACATTACCTTACAATGAGCAGTTCTTC.